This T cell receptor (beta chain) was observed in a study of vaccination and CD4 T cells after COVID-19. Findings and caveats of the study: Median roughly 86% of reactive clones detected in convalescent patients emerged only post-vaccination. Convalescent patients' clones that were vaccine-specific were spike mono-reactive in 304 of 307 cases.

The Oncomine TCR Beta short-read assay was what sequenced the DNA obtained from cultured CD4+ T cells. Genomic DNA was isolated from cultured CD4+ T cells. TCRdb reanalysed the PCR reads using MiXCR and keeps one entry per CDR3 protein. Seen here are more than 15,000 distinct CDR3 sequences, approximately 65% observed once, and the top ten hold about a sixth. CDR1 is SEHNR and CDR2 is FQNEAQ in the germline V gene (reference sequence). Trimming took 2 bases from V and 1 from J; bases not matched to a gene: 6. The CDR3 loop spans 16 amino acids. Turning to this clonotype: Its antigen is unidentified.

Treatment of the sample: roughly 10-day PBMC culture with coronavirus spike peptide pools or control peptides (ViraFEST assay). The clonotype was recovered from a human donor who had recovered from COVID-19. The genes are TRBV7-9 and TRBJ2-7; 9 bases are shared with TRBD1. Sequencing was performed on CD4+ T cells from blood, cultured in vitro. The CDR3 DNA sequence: TGTGCCAGCAGCTTAAGGAGAGGACAGGGGTCCTACGAGCAGTACTTC. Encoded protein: CASSLRRGQGSYEQYF.